This T cell receptor (beta chain) was recovered during a study of CD8 T cells in ankylosing spondylitis. This clonotype was counted many times. This CDR3 contains 15 residues. V was clipped by 2 bases and J by 1 base, with 9 bases between them. Germline V gene lookup returns CDR1 SGDLS and CDR2 YYNGEE. Each CDR3 protein is one row after TCRdb ran MiXCR on the 5' RACE reads. The table has about 42,000 distinct CDR3 sequences, around 2.9% seen once. The J gene is TRBJ2-2, the V gene TRBV9; no clear D gene. The TCR comes from a male donor with ankylosing spondylitis or in good health (not recorded which). Sequenced input: blood, either unsorted or a sorted T cell fraction (not recorded which). The CDR3 DNA is TGTGCCAGCAGCGTTCTGGGCCGGAACACCGGGGAGCTGTTTTTT. It codes for CASSVLGRNTGELFF. Full variable domain (rest looked up from reference TRBV9 and TRBJ2-2): DSGVTQTPKHLITATGQRVTLRCSPRSGDLSVYWYQQSLDQGLQFLIQYYNGEERAKGNILERFSAQQFPDLHSELNLSSLELGDSALYFCASSVLGRNTGELFFGEGSRLTVL.